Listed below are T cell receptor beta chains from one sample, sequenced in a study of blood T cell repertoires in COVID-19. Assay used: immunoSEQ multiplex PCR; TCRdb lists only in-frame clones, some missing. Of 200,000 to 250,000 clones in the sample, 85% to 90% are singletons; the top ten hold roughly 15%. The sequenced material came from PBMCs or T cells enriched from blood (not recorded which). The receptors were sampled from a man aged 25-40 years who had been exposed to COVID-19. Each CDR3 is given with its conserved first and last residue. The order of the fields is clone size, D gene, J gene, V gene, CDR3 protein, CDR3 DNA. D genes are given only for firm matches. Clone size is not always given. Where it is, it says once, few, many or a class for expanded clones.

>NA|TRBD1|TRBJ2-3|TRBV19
CASSPRSAGQVVSTDTQYF
TGTGCCAGTAGTCCTCGATCCGCCGGACAGGTCGTTAGCACAGATACGCAGTATTTT
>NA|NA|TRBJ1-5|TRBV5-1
CASSLEFGNQPQHF
TGCGCCAGCAGCTTGGAATTCGGCAATCAGCCCCAGCATTTT
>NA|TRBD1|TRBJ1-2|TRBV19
CASSIDRESGYTF
TGTGCCAGTAGTATTGACAGGGAGAGTGGCTACACCTTC
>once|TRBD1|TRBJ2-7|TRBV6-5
CASSRGQGGTYEQYF
TGTGCCAGCAGCCGCGGACAGGGGGGCACCTACGAGCAGTACTTC
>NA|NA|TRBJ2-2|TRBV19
CASSIRQGIDTGELFF
TGTGCCAGTAGTATTCGGCAGGGGATTGACACCGGGGAGCTGTTTTTT
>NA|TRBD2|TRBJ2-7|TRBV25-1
CASGLLSGGIYEQYF
TGTGCCAGCGGCCTGTTGAGCGGGGGCATCTACGAGCAGTACTTC
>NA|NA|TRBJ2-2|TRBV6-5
CASSFLAGELFF
TGTGCCAGCAGTTTTCTAGCCGGGGAGCTGTTTTTT
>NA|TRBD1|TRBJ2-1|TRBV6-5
CASRHRDSNEQFF
TGTGCCAGCAGGCACCGGGACAGCAATGAGCAGTTCTTC
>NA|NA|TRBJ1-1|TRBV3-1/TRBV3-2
CASSQDTGGQPNTEAFF
TGTGCCAGCAGCCAAGATACCGGAGGACAGCCGAACACTGAAGCTTTCTTT
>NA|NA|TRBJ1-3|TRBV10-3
CAIRGRGDSGNTIYF
TGTGCCATCAGGGGACGGGGGGACTCTGGAAACACCATATATTTT
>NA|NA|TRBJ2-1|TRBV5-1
CASSSTGVASYNEQFF
TGCGCCAGCAGCTCGACAGGTGTCGCCTCCTACAATGAGCAGTTCTTC
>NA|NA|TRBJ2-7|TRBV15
CATSRGAEQYF
TGTGCCACCAGCAGGGGAGCCGAGCAGTACTTC
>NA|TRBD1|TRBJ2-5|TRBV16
CASSQSRDRGQKETQYF
TGTGCCAGCAGCCAATCGAGGGACAGGGGGCAAAAGGAGACCCAGTACTTC
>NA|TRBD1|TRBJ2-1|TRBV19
CATEDRGSYNEQFF
TGTGCCACGGAAGACAGGGGGTCTTACAATGAGCAGTTCTTC
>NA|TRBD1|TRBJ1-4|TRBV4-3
CASSQTTGGGEKLFF
TGCGCCAGCAGCCAGACGACAGGGGGCGGTGAAAAACTGTTTTTT
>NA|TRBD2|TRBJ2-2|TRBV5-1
CASSPGTSGGVTGELFF
TGCGCCAGCAGCCCTGGGACTAGCGGGGGGGTCACCGGGGAGCTGTTTTTT
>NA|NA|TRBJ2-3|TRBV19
CASSIAVNTDTQYF
TGTGCCAGTAGTATAGCCGTAAATACAGATACGCAGTATTTT
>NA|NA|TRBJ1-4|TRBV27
CASSLGPGGATNEKLFF
TGTGCCAGCAGTTTAGGGCCGGGAGGGGCAACTAATGAAAAACTGTTTTTT
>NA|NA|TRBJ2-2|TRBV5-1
CASSLELTPNTGELFF
TGCGCCAGCAGCTTGGAACTGACACCGAACACCGGGGAGCTGTTTTTT
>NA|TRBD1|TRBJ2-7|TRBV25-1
CASSERLTGRFVEQYF
TGTGCCAGCAGTGAACGCCTGACAGGGAGATTTGTTGAGCAGTACTTC
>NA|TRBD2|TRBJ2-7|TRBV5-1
CASKSGGASYEQYF
TGCGCCAGCAAAAGCGGGGGGGCTTCCTACGAGCAGTACTTC
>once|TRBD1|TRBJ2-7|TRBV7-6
CASSTLTGSTYEQYF
TGTGCCAGCAGCACCCTGACAGGGTCCACCTACGAGCAGTACTTC